Below, 4 T cell receptor beta chains from the same sample are listed, as sequenced in a study of blood T cell repertoires in COVID-19. Clones were sequenced by immunoSEQ multiplex PCR, and TCRdb holds only the in-frame ones, with some missing. The data contain 200,000 to 250,000 clones, about 83% of them seen just once; the ten biggest clones take up about 7.3%. What was sequenced was peripheral blood. The receptors derive from a woman in her forties or fifties with active or convalescent COVID-19.

V and J are TRBV24-1 and TRBJ2-1; 13 bases fit TRBD2. V dropped 4 bases and J dropped 2; count of bases not matched to a gene: 7. The V gene's germline CDR1 is KGHDR and CDR2 SFDVKD. The CDR3 runs to 18 residues. The CDR3 here is CATSDRRLAGGTYNEQFF. CDR3 nucleotides: TGTGCCACCAGTGACCGCCGACTAGCGGGGGGCACCTACAATGAGCAGTTCTTC.

The chain employs TRBV10-1 and TRBJ1-3, with a tentative D call TRBD1 (5 bases). The germline V gene has CDR1 WNHNN and CDR2 SYGVQD (reference sequence). The CDR3 covers 15 residues. V lost 3 bases and J 4 bases, leaving 13 bases between the germline ends. The CDR3 DNA is TGCGCCAGCAGTGACGGGGGGATCGCGGGAAACACCATATATTTT. Translated: CASSDGGIAGNTIYF.

This clone was recorded only once. This CDR3 is CAWRAGTESNQPQHF. The CDR3 bases are TGTGCCTGGAGGGCCGGGACAGAGAGCAATCAGCCCCAGCATTTT. V usage is TRBV30 and J usage is TRBJ1-5, with TRBD1 identical over 7 bases. Losses at the gene ends were 3 bases for V and 1 base for J; bases not matched to a gene: 6. The CDR3 sequence is 15 residues long. CDR1 and CDR2 from the germline V gene are GTSNPN and SVGIG (reference sequence).

The rearrangement uses TRBV2 and TRBJ1-3; D is uncertain. The CDR3 is 15 amino acids. The ends were cut back, 3 bases at V and 4 bases at J, with 13 bases in the middle. Germline V CDR1 and CDR2: SNHLY, FYNNEI. For the CDR3, the DNA is TGTGCCAGCAGTGAGACGGAACTGGAGGGAAACACCATATATTTT. The encoded protein is CASSETELEGNTIYF.